These 26 T cell receptor beta chains share one sample of origin, sequenced in a study of CD8+ T cells in alopecia areata. Following extraction, RNA underwent reverse transcription to cDNA, which served as the sequencing template. Assay: immunoSEQ multiplex PCR; the TCRdb copy retains only in-frame clones and omits some. The sample has some 200,000 clones, about 61% seen once. The sample was CD8+ T cells sorted from blood. These TCRs come from a human donor in good health.

The rearrangement uses TRBV4-1 and TRBJ2-7; 7 bases are a match to TRBD1. The CDR3 loop spans 14 amino acids. Germline CDR1 reads MGHRA; CDR2 reads YSYEKL. V dropped 3 bases and J dropped 2; count of bases not matched to a gene: 4. CDR3 sequence reads: CASSQVGQAYEQYF. The CDR3 DNA follows: TGCGCCAGCAGCCAGGTTGGACAGGCCTACGAGCAGTACTTC.

There are a few counts of this clone. The chain employs TRBV29-1 and TRBJ1-2; 8 positions agree with TRBD1. With V trimmed by 5 bases and J by 4 bases, 6 bases remained unmatched. There are 13 residues in the CDR3. The V gene's germline CDR1 is SQVTM and CDR2 ANQGSEA. DNA for the CDR3: TGCAGCGTTTTCCCAGGGGGCACCTATGGCTACACCTTC. As protein: CSVFPGGTYGYTF.

V and J are TRBV29-1 and TRBJ1-1; D is uncertain. Per germline, CDR1 SQVTM and CDR2 ANQGSEA. V was clipped by 5 bases and J by 3 bases, with 4 bases between them. The CDR3 contains 10 residues. The CDR3 DNA reads TGCAGCGTTCTACACACTGAAGCTTTCTTT. It specifies CSVLHTEAFF. Using reference TRBV29-1 and TRBJ1-1 for the parts outside the CDR3, the full variable domain is SAVISQKPSRDICQRGTSLTIQCQVDSQVTMMFWYRQQPGQSLTLIATANQGSEATYESGFVIDKFPISRPNLTFSTLTVSNMSPEDSSIYLCSVLHTEAFFGQGTRLTVV.

This clone was recorded a few times. The chain employs TRBV5-4 and TRBJ1-2, with D possibly matching TRBD1 (5 bases). Trimming cost V 6 bases and J 5 bases, with 8 bases left between them. CDR1 is SGHNT and CDR2 is YYREEE in the germline V gene (reference sequence). This CDR3 has 11 amino acids. The CDR3 is CASTGGYGYTF. In DNA form, the CDR3 reads TGTGCCAGCACTGGGGGGTATGGCTACACCTTC.

V and J are TRBV7-8 and TRBJ1-3; weak D call: TRBD1 (6 bases). The CDR3 spans 16 residues. V lost 5 bases, J lost 1 base, and 15 bases lay in between. The germline V gene has CDR1 SGHVS and CDR2 FQNEAQ. The CDR3 bases are TGTGCCAGCAGCCGTCGGGACAAATATTCTGGAAACACCATATATTTT. This gives the protein CASSRRDKYSGNTIYF.

This clone was counted a few times. The J gene is TRBJ1-1, the V gene TRBV7-9; D gene ambiguous. The CDR3 spans 13 residues. CDR1 is SEHNR and CDR2 is FQNEAQ in the germline V gene (reference sequence). V was trimmed by 3 bases and J by 4 bases, leaving 9 bases between them. CDR3 DNA sequence: TGTGCCAGCAGCTTTCCCGGGCCCACTGAAGCTTTCTTT. It specifies CASSFPGPTEAFF.

In its sample, this clone was seen a few times. The rearrangement uses TRBV14 and TRBJ1-6, with unresolved D. Trimming left V 2 bases short and J 7 bases short, with 18 bases between. This CDR3 spans 17 amino acids. Germline V lookup: CDR1 SGHDN, CDR2 FVKESK. CDR3 nucleotides: TGTGCCAGCAGCCAAATGGCGAGGTTCCGAGGGAATTCACCCCTCCACTTT. Translation gives CASSQMARFRGNSPLHF.

This clone was found a few times. The CDR3 sequence is CASTLRTASYGYTF. The CDR3 bases are TGTGCCAGTACCCTACGGACAGCCTCCTATGGCTACACCTTC. The chain links TRBV19 to TRBJ1-2; D perhaps matches TRBD1 (6 bases). Germline CDR1 reads LNHDA; CDR2 reads SQIVND (reference sequence). This CDR3 has 14 amino acids. V was clipped by 7 bases and J by 4 bases, with 16 bases between them.

This rearrangement joins TRBV5-6 to TRBJ2-5; no clear D gene. Between the trimmed V and J ends, which lost 0 bases and 5 bases, there was a span of 14 bases. The germline V gene encodes CDR1 SGHDT and CDR2 YYEEEE. CDR3 size: 15 residues. CDR3 sequence: CASSLGPGPAETQYF. The DNA for the CDR3 is TGTGCCAGCAGCTTGGGTCCCGGCCCAGCGGAGACCCAGTACTTC.

The rearrangement links TRBV27 to TRBJ1-4, with D possibly TRBD1 on 6 matching bases. The V end was cut by 4 bases, the J end by 7 bases, with 22 bases between. CDR3 length: 17 residues. Looked up from germline, CDR1 is MNHEY and CDR2 is SMNVEV (reference sequence). For the CDR3, the DNA is TGTGCCAGCAGTTCCCTGCCGGGACATTCCCCTAGTGAAAAACTGTTTTTT. This encodes CASSSLPGHSPSEKLFF.

CDR3 sequence reads: CASSQENSNSPLHF. The CDR3 region has the DNA TGTGCCAGCAGCCAAGAAAATAGCAATTCACCCCTCCACTTT. The chain has TRBV4-2 and TRBJ1-6; D unresolved. The germline V gene has CDR1 LGHNA and CDR2 YNFKEQ. V dropped 0 bases and J dropped 7 bases, with 7 bases sitting between them. The CDR3 is made up of 14 amino acids.

This rearrangement joins TRBV29-1 to TRBJ1-1, with D possibly TRBD1 on 6 matching bases. From germline, CDR1 is SQVTM and CDR2 ANQGSEA. The CDR3 spans 12 residues. The V and J ends lost 3 bases and 6 bases respectively, with 11 bases between them. CDR3 DNA sequence: TGCAGCGTTGAGGGGGCAGGAGCTGAAGCTTTCTTT. Encoded protein: CSVEGAGAEAFF.

This clone was detected ten times or more. DNA of the CDR3: TGTGCCAGCAGTTTAGCGGGAACCGGGGAGCTGTTTTTT. This gives the protein CASSLAGTGELFF. The chain carries TRBV27 and TRBJ2-2; D possibly corresponds to TRBD2 (6 bases). The V and J ends lost 2 bases and 5 bases respectively, with 6 bases between them. The CDR3 totals 13 residues. Germline CDR1 and CDR2: MNHEY and SMNVEV (reference sequence).

This clone was observed a few times. The genes are TRBV27 and TRBJ1-4; the match to TRBD1 covers 9 bases. V dropped 6 bases and J dropped 8; count of bases not matched to a gene: 19. The CDR3 extends over 18 amino acids. Germline CDR1 MNHEY, CDR2 SMNVEV (reference sequence). In DNA, the CDR3 is TGTGCCAGCAGCTCTCCCGGGACAGGGCAAGATGTACGGGAAAAACTGTTTTTT. Translated: CASSSPGTGQDVREKLFF.

About this clone itself: A read error may account for a junction end that differs from germline. The chain employs TRBV10-3 and TRBJ1-2; D not certain. The CDR3 sequence is 14 residues long. Germline V gene data show CDR1 as ENHRY and CDR2 as SYGVKD. CDR3 sequence (DNA): TGTGCCAGCAGTGATACAGCAGACTTTGGTGGCTACACCTTC. It codes for CASSDTADFGGYTF.

Comments on this clone: A much larger clone differs by one base, so this may be a read error. J is TRBJ2-1 and V is TRBV6-5; D is unresolved. Germline V gives CDR1 MNHEY, CDR2 SVGAGI. Trimming removed 8 bases from V and 4 bases from J, with 9 bases in between. There are 12 residues in the CDR3. The CDR3 bases are TGTGCCAGCGGGGAAGGGTACAATGAGCAGTTCTTC. Translating gives CASGEGYNEQFF.

This chain uses TRBV12-5 with TRBJ2-7; perhaps TRBD1 as D (5 bases). Germline V lookup: CDR1 LGHNT, CDR2 FRNRAP. CDR3 size: 15 residues. With 1 base removed from V and 2 bases from J, the gap between germline ends came to 12 bases. CDR3 DNA: TGTGCTAGTGGTTTGGGACAGCTCGGAGCCTACGAGCAGTACTTC. This codes for CASGLGQLGAYEQYF.

The J gene is TRBJ1-2, the V gene TRBV7-9; 7 bases are shared with TRBD1. Looked up from germline, CDR1 is SEHNR and CDR2 is FQNEAQ (reference sequence). The CDR3 is made up of 13 amino acids. V shed 7 bases and J 4 bases; nucleotides not matched to a gene: 6. The CDR3 is CASIPGDSYGYTF. The CDR3 DNA reads TGTGCCAGCATCCCGGGGGACAGCTATGGCTACACCTTC.

This clone was seen once. The chain is built from TRBV4-1 and TRBJ1-5, with no clear D. The germline V gene encodes CDR1 MGHRA and CDR2 YSYEKL. Trimming took 1 base from V and 5 from J, leaving 12 bases between them. The CDR3 is 15 amino acids. The CDR3 here is CASSQVRSRDQPQHF. The DNA of the CDR3 is TGCGCCAGCAGCCAAGTTAGAAGTCGGGATCAGCCCCAGCATTTT.

Comment on this clone: Lacking the conserved final phenylalanine or tryptophan, this CDR3 likely reflects a read error. The chain recombines TRBV29-1 with TRBJ1-1; weak D call: TRBD1 (5 bases). CDR1 SQVTM and CDR2 ANQGSEA come from the germline V gene. This CDR3 is built from 12 residues. V lost 5 bases and J 5 bases, leaving 12 bases between the germline ends. CDR3 nucleotide sequence: TGCAGCGTTCAGGGTTTACGAACTGAAGCTTTCGTT. It codes for CSVQGLRTEAFV.

The chain carries TRBV12-5 and TRBJ2-1; the D call may be TRBD1 or TRBD2 (5 bases each). The germline gives CDR1 LGHNT, CDR2 FRNRAP. Trimming pared 6 bases from V and 15 bases from J, leaving 27 bases between. This CDR3 has 15 residues. The DNA for the CDR3 is TGTGCTAGTGGCCCGATGAACGACATAGAGGGGAAACCGTTCTTC. Translating it yields CASGPMNDIEGKPFF.

The chain uses TRBV13 and TRBJ2-3; 7 bases align to TRBD1. With V trimmed by 5 bases and J by 6 bases, 11 bases remained unmatched. The CDR3 length is 15 residues. Germline CDR1 and CDR2: PRHDT and FYEKMQ (reference sequence). Here the CDR3 reads CASSVRDSFGDTQYF. The CDR3 DNA reads TGTGCCAGCAGCGTCCGGGACAGCTTCGGGGATACGCAGTATTTT. The variable domain in full, completed from reference TRBV13 and TRBJ2-3, reads AAGVIQSPRHLIKEKRETATLKCYPIPRHDTVYWYQQGPGQDPQFLISFYEKMQSDKGSIPDRFSAQQFSDYHSELNMSSLELGDSALYFCASSVRDSFGDTQYFGPGTRLTVL.

The chain joins TRBV7-8 to TRBJ2-1; 8 bases are a match to TRBD2. With 4 bases clipped from V and 0 bases from J, the junction kept 11 bases outside the gene matches. CDR1 is SGHVS, CDR2 FQNEAQ, per germline. CDR3 size: 18 residues. For the CDR3, the DNA is TGTGCCAGCAGCTCATTCGCGGGGGGTCCGAGCTCCTACAATGAGCAGTTCTTC. It translates to CASSSFAGGPSSYNEQFF.

The chain has TRBV15 and TRBJ2-7; 10 positions agree with TRBD2. Germline assignment: CDR1 LNHNV and CDR2 YYDKDF (reference sequence). This CDR3 has 18 amino acids. Trimming removed 1 base from V and 4 bases from J; junction bases left unmatched: 13. CDR3 loop: CATSRGTASGGFRYEQYF. In DNA form, the CDR3 reads TGTGCCACCAGCAGAGGGACCGCTAGCGGGGGATTCCGATACGAGCAGTACTTC. Full variable domain (missing parts from reference TRBV15 and TRBJ2-7): DAMVIQNPRYQVTQFGKPVTLSCSQTLNHNVMYWYQQKSSQAPKLLFHYYDKDFNNEADTPDNFQSRRPNTSFCFLDIRSPGLGDTAMYLCATSRGTASGGFRYEQYFGPGTRLTVT.

J is TRBJ1-2 and V is TRBV6-5, with a weak D call TRBD1 (5 bases). This CDR3 has 13 amino acids. V was shortened by 4 bases and J by 4 bases, with 10 bases between the two germline ends. The germline V gene has CDR1 MNHEY and CDR2 SVGAGI. Here the CDR3 reads CASSSRGPYGYTF. The CDR3 bases are TGTGCCAGCAGTTCGAGGGGCCCCTATGGCTACACCTTC.

J is TRBJ1-1 and V is TRBV29-1; unclear D gene. Between the trimmed V and J ends, which lost 4 bases and 5 bases, there was a span of 8 bases. Germline V gene lookup returns CDR1 SQVTM and CDR2 ANQGSEA. This CDR3 is built from 11 residues. Written as DNA, the CDR3 is TGCAGCGTTGTAGGAAGGACTGAAGCTTTCTTT. Translated, it gives CSVVGRTEAFF.